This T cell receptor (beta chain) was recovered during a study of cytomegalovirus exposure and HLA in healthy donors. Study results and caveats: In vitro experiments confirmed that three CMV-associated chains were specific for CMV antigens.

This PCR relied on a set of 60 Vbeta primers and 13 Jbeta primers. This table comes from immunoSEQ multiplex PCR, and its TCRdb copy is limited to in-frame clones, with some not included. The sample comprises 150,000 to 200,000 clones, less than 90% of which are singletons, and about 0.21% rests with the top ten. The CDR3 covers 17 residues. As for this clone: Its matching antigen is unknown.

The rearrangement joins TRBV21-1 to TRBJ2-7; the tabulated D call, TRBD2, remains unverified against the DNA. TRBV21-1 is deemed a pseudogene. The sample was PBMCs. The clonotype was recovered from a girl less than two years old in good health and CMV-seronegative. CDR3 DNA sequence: TGTGCCAGCACCCAGGGGGATCTTAGCGGGAGTATCTACGAGCAGTACTTC. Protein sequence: CASTQGDLSGSIYEQYF.